The present T cell receptor beta chain was sequenced within a study of blood T cell repertoires in COVID-19. CDR3 length: 11 residues. The V end lost 6 bases, the J end lost 10 bases, and 10 bases lay between the germline ends. Looked up from germline, CDR1 is KGHSH and CDR2 is LQKENI. Per the authors' pipeline: Reference gene primer amplification gave estimated nucleated cell counts. TCRdb's table, derived via immunoSEQ multiplex PCR, lists solely in-frame clones and lacks some. V and J calls and clone size come straight from that table; D and trimming were deduced from the DNA. Among roughly 230,000 clones listed, approximately 92% were seen once.

The sequenced material came from peripheral blood. The clonotype comes from a woman aged 40 to 50 who had recovered from COVID-19. This chain joins TRBV18 and TRBJ1-5; D remains unclear. The CDR3 loop is CASSHEAPQHF. The CDR3 DNA follows: TGTGCCAGCTCGCACGAGGCCCCCCAGCATTTT.